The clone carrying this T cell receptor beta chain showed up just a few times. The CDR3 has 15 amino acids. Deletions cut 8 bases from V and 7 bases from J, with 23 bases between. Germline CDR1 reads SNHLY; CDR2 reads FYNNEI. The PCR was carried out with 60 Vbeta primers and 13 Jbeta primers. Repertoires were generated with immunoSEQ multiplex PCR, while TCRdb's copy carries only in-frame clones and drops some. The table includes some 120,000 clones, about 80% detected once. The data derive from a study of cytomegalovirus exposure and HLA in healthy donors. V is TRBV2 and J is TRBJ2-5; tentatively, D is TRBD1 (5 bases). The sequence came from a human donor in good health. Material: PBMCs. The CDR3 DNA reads TGTGCCAGCCGGACACTTACGATAACCGTTAGGACCCAGTACTTC. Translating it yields CASRTLTITVRTQYF.